These T cell receptor beta chains were read from a single sample in a study of siplizumab effects on memory and regulatory T cells. Here immunoSEQ multiplex PCR was the method, and the copy in TCRdb shows in-frame clones only, minus some. The sample lists some 97,000 clones, approximately 92% occurring once. Specimen: CD4+ T cells sorted from blood. Source of these receptors: a human donor in good health. Some clones in this sample may be carry-over from other donors' samples. Each CDR3 is given with its conserved first and last residue. The D gene is left open where the match is weak. Not every row has a clone size; where given, it reads once, few, many or a size class.

J gene: TRBJ2-7; CDR3 length: 13; clone size: NA; V gene: TRBV18; D gene: NA; CDR3 DNA: TGTGCCAGCTCACGAGGCGGGCTCGGTGAGCAGTACTTC; CDR3 protein: CASSRGGLGEQYF
J gene: TRBJ2-2; CDR3 length: 14; clone size: NA; V gene: TRBV6-1; D gene: TRBD1; CDR3 DNA: TGTGCCAGCATGAGACAGGGCCAAACCGGGGAGCTGTTTTTT; CDR3 protein: CASMRQGQTGELFF
J gene: TRBJ2-7; CDR3 length: 16; clone size: NA; V gene: TRBV7-2; D gene: NA; CDR3 DNA: TGTGCCAGCAGCTTAGTGTCCAGCGTCGGTACCTACGAGCAGTACTTC; CDR3 protein: CASSLVSSVGTYEQYF
J gene: TRBJ2-1; CDR3 length: 20; clone size: NA; V gene: TRBV5-1; D gene: TRBD2; CDR3 DNA: TGCGCCAGCAGCTTGCGGGGGGCAGCGGGAGGCCTAAGCTCCTACAATGAGCAGTTCTTC; CDR3 protein: CASSLRGAAGGLSSYNEQFF
J gene: TRBJ1-4; CDR3 length: 15; clone size: NA; V gene: TRBV28; D gene: NA; CDR3 DNA: TGTGCCAGCAGAGACGAGGACAGCTGGGATGAAAAACTGTTTTTT; CDR3 protein: CASRDEDSWDEKLFF
J gene: TRBJ2-3; CDR3 length: 13; clone size: once; V gene: TRBV5-6; D gene: TRBD1; CDR3 DNA: TGTGCCTCCTCCCGGGACAGGGAAGATACGCAGTATTTT; CDR3 protein: CASSRDREDTQYF
J gene: TRBJ2-3; CDR3 length: 20; clone size: NA; V gene: TRBV5-4; D gene: TRBD2; CDR3 DNA: TGTGCCAGCAGCTTGAGGGCGCCTAGCGGGAACTACTGGGGCGCAGATACGCAGTATTTT; CDR3 protein: CASSLRAPSGNYWGADTQYF
J gene: TRBJ1-1; CDR3 length: 13; clone size: NA; V gene: TRBV6-1; D gene: NA; CDR3 DNA: TGTGCCAGCACTATGACAGAGAACACTGAAGCTTTCTTT; CDR3 protein: CASTMTENTEAFF
J gene: TRBJ2-1; CDR3 length: 16; clone size: NA; V gene: TRBV9; D gene: TRBD2; CDR3 DNA: TGTGCCAGCAGCCGTAGTCACACCGGGAGGGCATATGAGCAGTTCTTC; CDR3 protein: CASSRSHTGRAYEQFF
J gene: TRBJ2-5; CDR3 length: 14; clone size: NA; V gene: TRBV4-2; D gene: TRBD1; CDR3 DNA: TGTGCCAGCAGCCCGACAGGGTTATTGGAGACCCAGTACTTC; CDR3 protein: CASSPTGLLETQYF
J gene: TRBJ2-2; CDR3 length: 15; clone size: NA; V gene: TRBV13; D gene: TRBD1; CDR3 DNA: TGTGCCAGCAGCGCGACAGGGCGGTTGGCCGGGGAGCTGTTTTTT; CDR3 protein: CASSATGRLAGELFF
J gene: TRBJ2-1; CDR3 length: 18; clone size: NA; V gene: TRBV7-6; D gene: TRBD2; CDR3 DNA: TGTGCCAGCAGCTCCCCTACCATAACTAGCGGAAGATACAATGAGCAGTTCTTC; CDR3 protein: CASSSPTITSGRYNEQFF
J gene: TRBJ2-6; CDR3 length: 16; clone size: NA; V gene: TRBV15; D gene: NA; CDR3 DNA: TGTGCCACCAGCAAGCCAGGAAACTCTGGGGCCAACGTCCTGACTTTC; CDR3 protein: CATSKPGNSGANVLTF
J gene: TRBJ1-5; CDR3 length: 13; clone size: NA; V gene: TRBV19; D gene: NA; CDR3 DNA: TGTGCCAGTAAAGACAGAAATAATCAGCCCCAGCATTTT; CDR3 protein: CASKDRNNQPQHF
J gene: TRBJ2-1; CDR3 length: 12; clone size: NA; V gene: TRBV29-1; D gene: NA; CDR3 DNA: TGCAGCGTCGCATTCCTAGCGAGGGAGCAGTTCTTC; CDR3 protein: CSVAFLAREQFF
J gene: TRBJ1-3; CDR3 length: 15; clone size: NA; V gene: TRBV19; D gene: NA; CDR3 DNA: TGTGCCAGTAGTACCGGGGCATCGGGTGGAAACACCATATATTTT; CDR3 protein: CASSTGASGGNTIYF
J gene: TRBJ1-1; CDR3 length: 13; clone size: NA; V gene: TRBV29-1; D gene: TRBD1; CDR3 DNA: TGCAGCGGACAGACAGGGATGAACACTGAAGCTTTCTTT; CDR3 protein: CSGQTGMNTEAFF
J gene: TRBJ1-1; CDR3 length: 15; clone size: NA; V gene: TRBV28; D gene: NA; CDR3 DNA: TGTGCCAGCAGCCAACTTGGACACAAGGGGACTGAAGCTTTCTTT; CDR3 protein: CASSQLGHKGTEAFF
J gene: TRBJ2-7; CDR3 length: 12; clone size: NA; V gene: TRBV14; D gene: NA; CDR3 DNA: TGTGCCAGCAGCCGAGTGGGCCACGAGCAGTACTTC; CDR3 protein: CASSRVGHEQYF
J gene: TRBJ1-2; CDR3 length: 14; clone size: NA; V gene: TRBV27; D gene: TRBD1; CDR3 DNA: TGTGCCAGCAGTCGCGACAGGGGCAACTATGGCTACACCTTC; CDR3 protein: CASSRDRGNYGYTF
J gene: TRBJ2-3; CDR3 length: 13; clone size: once; V gene: TRBV5-4; D gene: NA; CDR3 DNA: TGTGCCAGCAGCCAGCAGGACACAGATACGCAGTATTTT; CDR3 protein: CASSQQDTDTQYF
J gene: TRBJ1-5; CDR3 length: 13; clone size: NA; V gene: TRBV5-1; D gene: TRBD1; CDR3 DNA: TGCGCCAGCAGCTCTGACAGGGGGGGGACCCAGCATTTT; CDR3 protein: CASSSDRGGTQHF
J gene: TRBJ2-7; CDR3 length: 15; clone size: NA; V gene: TRBV27; D gene: TRBD1; CDR3 DNA: TGTGCCAGCAGTGTGACAGGGTTGGGTTCCTACGAGCAGTACTTC; CDR3 protein: CASSVTGLGSYEQYF
J gene: TRBJ2-2; CDR3 length: 15; clone size: NA; V gene: TRBV14; D gene: NA; CDR3 DNA: TGTGCCAGCAGCCAACAACAGGGGAACACCGGGGAGCTGTTTTTT; CDR3 protein: CASSQQQGNTGELFF
J gene: TRBJ1-5; CDR3 length: 14; clone size: NA; V gene: TRBV25-1; D gene: TRBD1; CDR3 DNA: TGTGCCAGCAGACAGGGGGGCTCCAATCAGCCCCAGCATTTT; CDR3 protein: CASRQGGSNQPQHF
J gene: TRBJ1-4; CDR3 length: 15; clone size: NA; V gene: TRBV9; D gene: NA; CDR3 DNA: TGTGCCAGCAGCGTAGCAGGGTTGAGCCATGAAAAACTGTTTTTT; CDR3 protein: CASSVAGLSHEKLFF
J gene: TRBJ2-1; CDR3 length: 16; clone size: NA; V gene: TRBV5-8; D gene: TRBD2; CDR3 DNA: TGTGCCAGCAGCTTGGGACTAGCGGCTTCTTACAATGAGCAGTTCTTC; CDR3 protein: CASSLGLAASYNEQFF
J gene: TRBJ2-7; CDR3 length: 12; clone size: NA; V gene: TRBV30; D gene: NA; CDR3 DNA: TGTGCCTGGAGTAAGACGAAATACGAGCAGTACTTC; CDR3 protein: CAWSKTKYEQYF
J gene: TRBJ2-7; CDR3 length: 12; clone size: NA; V gene: TRBV28; D gene: NA; CDR3 DNA: TGTGCCAGCAGAACGGCAGGGGACGAGCAGTACTTC; CDR3 protein: CASRTAGDEQYF
J gene: TRBJ2-7; CDR3 length: 15; clone size: NA; V gene: TRBV28; D gene: TRBD1; CDR3 DNA: TGTGCCAGCAGTTTCGGGACAGGGGGCCTCTACGAGCAGTACTTC; CDR3 protein: CASSFGTGGLYEQYF
J gene: TRBJ2-7; CDR3 length: 18; clone size: NA; V gene: TRBV6-1; D gene: TRBD2; CDR3 DNA: TGTGCCAGCAGTGAAGCTAGATTCGTAGCGGGAGCGTCCTACGAGCAGTACTTC; CDR3 protein: CASSEARFVAGASYEQYF
J gene: TRBJ2-7; CDR3 length: 14; clone size: NA; V gene: TRBV6-1; D gene: NA; CDR3 DNA: TGTGCCAGCACCGAGGGGACCCTCAAGGACGAGCAGTACTTC; CDR3 protein: CASTEGTLKDEQYF
J gene: TRBJ1-1; CDR3 length: 15; clone size: NA; V gene: TRBV29-1; D gene: TRBD1; CDR3 DNA: TGCAGCTCGGGGACAGGGGGCTTCGCGGACACTGAAGCTTTCTTT; CDR3 protein: CSSGTGGFADTEAFF
J gene: TRBJ2-7; CDR3 length: 14; clone size: NA; V gene: TRBV25-1; D gene: TRBD2; CDR3 DNA: TGTGCCAGCAGCGCCCTTAGCGGGAGCTCCGAGCAGTACTTC; CDR3 protein: CASSALSGSSEQYF
J gene: TRBJ1-5; CDR3 length: 16; clone size: few; V gene: TRBV7-2; D gene: NA; CDR3 DNA: TGTGCCAGCAGCTTAGTCGGGGGGCGTGTAGGTCAGCCCCAGCATTTT; CDR3 protein: CASSLVGGRVGQPQHF
J gene: TRBJ1-2; CDR3 length: 13; clone size: NA; V gene: TRBV27; D gene: NA; CDR3 DNA: TGTGCCAGCAGTTTCGGGGAAACGGGCGGCTACACCTTC; CDR3 protein: CASSFGETGGYTF
J gene: TRBJ2-3; CDR3 length: 15; clone size: NA; V gene: TRBV14; D gene: NA; CDR3 DNA: TGTGCCAGCAGCCTAAGCCTTGGGGCTTATAATACGCAGTATTTT; CDR3 protein: CASSLSLGAYNTQYF
J gene: TRBJ2-5; CDR3 length: 18; clone size: few; V gene: TRBV5-1; D gene: TRBD2; CDR3 DNA: TGCGCCAGCGCACCGGGACTAGCGGACTATAGGCTCAGGGAGACCCAGTACTTC; CDR3 protein: CASAPGLADYRLRETQYF
J gene: TRBJ1-2; CDR3 length: 15; clone size: NA; V gene: TRBV28; D gene: NA; CDR3 DNA: TGTGCCAGCAGTAATCCCCGGACAGTTCCTCATGGCTACACCTTC; CDR3 protein: CASSNPRTVPHGYTF
J gene: TRBJ2-7; CDR3 length: 14; clone size: once; V gene: TRBV6-6; D gene: NA; CDR3 DNA: TGTGCCAGCAGTTACTCTCGACAGGCCTACGAGCAGTACTTC; CDR3 protein: CASSYSRQAYEQYF
J gene: TRBJ2-6; CDR3 length: 16; clone size: once; V gene: TRBV14; D gene: NA; CDR3 DNA: TGTGCCAGCAGTCAAGACAGGATCTCTGGGGCCAACGTCCTGACTTTC; CDR3 protein: CASSQDRISGANVLTF
J gene: TRBJ2-2; CDR3 length: 14; clone size: NA; V gene: TRBV10-3; D gene: TRBD1; CDR3 DNA: TGTGCCATCAGTGGGACAGGGAACACCGGGGAGCTGTTTTTT; CDR3 protein: CAISGTGNTGELFF
J gene: TRBJ2-2; CDR3 length: 15; clone size: NA; V gene: TRBV6-1; D gene: NA; CDR3 DNA: TGTGCCAGCAGTGAACATTCAGGGAATACCGGGGAGCTGTTTTTT; CDR3 protein: CASSEHSGNTGELFF
J gene: TRBJ1-3; CDR3 length: 16; clone size: NA; V gene: TRBV10-1; D gene: NA; CDR3 DNA: TGCGCCAGCAGGTCAAGACGGGAAAGCTCTGGAAACACCATATATTTT; CDR3 protein: CASRSRRESSGNTIYF
J gene: TRBJ2-7; CDR3 length: 16; clone size: NA; V gene: TRBV10-1; D gene: TRBD2; CDR3 DNA: TGCGCCAGCAGTGCCCGTACTAGCGGGAGGTTCTACGAGCAGTACTTC; CDR3 protein: CASSARTSGRFYEQYF
J gene: TRBJ2-6; CDR3 length: 18; clone size: NA; V gene: TRBV2; D gene: NA; CDR3 DNA: TGTGCCAGCAGTCACGGACGGGGCTCTAGCTCTGGGGCCAACGTCCTGACTTTC; CDR3 protein: CASSHGRGSSSGANVLTF
J gene: TRBJ1-2; CDR3 length: 11; clone size: NA; V gene: TRBV29-1; D gene: NA; CDR3 DNA: TGCAGCGTTGGGGGAGGTTTTGGCTACACCTTC; CDR3 protein: CSVGGGFGYTF
J gene: TRBJ2-3; CDR3 length: 16; clone size: once; V gene: TRBV19; D gene: TRBD1; CDR3 DNA: TGTGCCAGTAGTATAATCAGGGGGCGAGGCACAGATACGCAGTATTTT; CDR3 protein: CASSIIRGRGTDTQYF
J gene: TRBJ2-1; CDR3 length: 19; clone size: once; V gene: TRBV2; D gene: TRBD2; CDR3 DNA: TGTGCCAGCAGTACGCGGACTAGCGGGACCAAATTATCCTACAATGAGCAGTTCTTC; CDR3 protein: CASSTRTSGTKLSYNEQFF
J gene: TRBJ2-3; CDR3 length: 14; clone size: NA; V gene: TRBV29-1; D gene: TRBD2; CDR3 DNA: TGCAGCGTTGACGGACTAGCGGGCACAGATACGCAGTATTTT; CDR3 protein: CSVDGLAGTDTQYF
J gene: TRBJ1-2; CDR3 length: 13; clone size: NA; V gene: TRBV30; D gene: NA; CDR3 DNA: TGTGCCCGACTCACGGACAGCGGCTATGGCTACACCTTC; CDR3 protein: CARLTDSGYGYTF
J gene: TRBJ2-7; CDR3 length: 14; clone size: NA; V gene: TRBV5-1; D gene: NA; CDR3 DNA: TGCGCCAGCAGCTACCAGGGAATTGAGGACGAGCAGTACTTC; CDR3 protein: CASSYQGIEDEQYF
J gene: TRBJ1-5; CDR3 length: 16; clone size: NA; V gene: TRBV19; D gene: TRBD1; CDR3 DNA: TGTGCCAGCCAGGACAGGGGGCCATATAGCAATCAGCCCCAGCATTTT; CDR3 protein: CASQDRGPYSNQPQHF
J gene: TRBJ2-2; CDR3 length: 13; clone size: NA; V gene: TRBV10-1; D gene: NA; CDR3 DNA: TGCGCCAGCAGTGTGGGAGGCACCGGGGAGCTGTTTTTT; CDR3 protein: CASSVGGTGELFF